This T cell receptor (beta chain) was recorded in a study of T cell changes during pregnancy in multiple sclerosis. From germline, CDR1 is SNHLY and CDR2 FYNNEI. This CDR3 spans 16 amino acids. Sequencing was performed with immunoSEQ multiplex PCR; in TCRdb, only in-frame clones are kept and a portion is missing. The data hold approximately 50,000 clones, with about nine tenths observed a single time. This specimen was CD4+ T cells from peripheral blood mononuclear cells, taken after pregnancy. The receptor was derived from a female donor with multiple sclerosis, enrolled in a pregnancy study. The V call is TRBV2, the J call TRBJ2-7; the match to TRBD2 covers 14 bases. Matching the DNA end better, TRBJ2-1 makes the J call doubtful. The CDR3 sequence: CASSETSGRAGNEQFF. For the CDR3, the DNA is TGTGCCAGCAGTGAGACTAGCGGGAGGGCGGGCAATGAGCAGTTCTTC.